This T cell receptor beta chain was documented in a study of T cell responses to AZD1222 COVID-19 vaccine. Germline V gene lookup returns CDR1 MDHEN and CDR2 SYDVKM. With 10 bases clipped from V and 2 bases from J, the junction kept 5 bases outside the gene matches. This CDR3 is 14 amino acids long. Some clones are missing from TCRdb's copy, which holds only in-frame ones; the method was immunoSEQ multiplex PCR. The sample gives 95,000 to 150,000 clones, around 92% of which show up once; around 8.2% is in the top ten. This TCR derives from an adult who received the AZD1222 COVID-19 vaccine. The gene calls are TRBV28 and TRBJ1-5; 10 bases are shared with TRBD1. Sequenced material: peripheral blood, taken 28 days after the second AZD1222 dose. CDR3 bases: TGTGCCACCACGACAGGGGGCGGCAATCAGCCCCAGCATTTT. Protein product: CATTTGGGNQPQHF.